This TCR beta chain stems from a study of blood T cell repertoires in COVID-19. In the study's own analysis: From reference gene primer amplification, estimates of nucleated cell counts were derived. The table came from immunoSEQ multiplex PCR; TCRdb's copy has only in-frame clones and leaves some out. V, J and clone size were drawn from that table, and D and trimming were deduced from the DNA. The profile covers about 210,000 clones, with 65% to 90% appearing a single time and around 9.3% taken by the ten largest. Input material: PBMCs or T cells enriched from blood (not recorded which). The receptor was isolated from a woman between 50 and 59 years old with acute COVID-19.

CDR3 in amino acids: CASSQETGAATGELFF. Here the CDR3 DNA reads TGCGCCAGCAGCCAGGAGACAGGGGCGGCCACCGGGGAGCTGTTTTTT. The J gene is TRBJ2-2, the V gene TRBV4-3, with 8 positions matching TRBD1. The CDR3 runs 16 residues. Per germline, CDR1 LGHNA and CDR2 YSLEER. Germline trimming cut 3 bases from V and 4 bases from J; bases unmatched to any gene: 7.